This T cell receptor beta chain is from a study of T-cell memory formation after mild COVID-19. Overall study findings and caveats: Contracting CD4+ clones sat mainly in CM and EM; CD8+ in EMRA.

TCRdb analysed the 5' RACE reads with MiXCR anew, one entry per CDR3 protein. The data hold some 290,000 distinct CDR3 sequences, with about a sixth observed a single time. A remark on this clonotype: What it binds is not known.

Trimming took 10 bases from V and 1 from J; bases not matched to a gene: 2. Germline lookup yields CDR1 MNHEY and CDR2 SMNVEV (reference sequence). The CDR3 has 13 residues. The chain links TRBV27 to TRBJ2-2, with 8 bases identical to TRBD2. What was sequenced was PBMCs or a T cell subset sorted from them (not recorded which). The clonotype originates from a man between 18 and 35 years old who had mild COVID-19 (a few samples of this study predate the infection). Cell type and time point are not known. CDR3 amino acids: CATTSGNTGELFF. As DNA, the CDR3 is TGTGCCACCACTAGCGGGAACACCGGGGAGCTGTTTTTT.